The T cell receptor (beta chain) under discussion was sequenced for a study of T cell repertoires in cytomegalovirus infection. About the research overall: Signatures in public TCR beta sequences pointed to both CMV infection and matching HLA type. Whole-study findings and limits: The study found HLA-C-restricted CMV-specific TCR beta clonotypes dominating the ex vivo response.

CDR3 length equals 12 residues. Germline CDR1 GTSNPN, CDR2 SVGIG (reference sequence). Between the trimmed V and J ends, which lost 8 bases and 7 bases, there was a span of 17 bases. TCRdb re-derived calls from the reads in MiXCR, one entry per CDR3 protein. The sample contains 100,000 or so distinct CDR3 sequences, around 22% of which appear only once. This clonotype was counted between two and nine times. Its antigen is not known. The TCR originated in a human donor in good health (CMV status not recorded). Some clones in this sample may be carry-over from other donors' samples. Sequenced material: CD8+ T cells from PBMCs. This chain connects TRBV30 to TRBJ2-5, with a possible D match to TRBD1 (6 bases). The CDR3 reads CATGTGVGTQYF. CDR3 nucleotides: TGTGCCACAGGGACCGGGGTCGGGACCCAGTACTTC.